The 3 T cell receptor beta chains reported below all come from one sample, sequenced in a study of T cells in Graves' hyperthyroidism and ophthalmopathy. Amplified TCR beta CDR3 regions came from RNA transcripts. The HTBI set primed first-round TCR CDR3 RT-PCR. TCRdb re-derived calls from the multiplex PCR reads in MiXCR, one entry per CDR3 protein. The profile shows about 500,000 distinct CDR3 sequences, 16% of them singletons. The sequenced material came from blood. Receptor source: a woman between 25 and 40 years old with Graves' ophthalmopathy.

V and J are TRBV29-1 and TRBJ2-2; D might be TRBD1 or TRBD2, each matching 5 bases. The length of the CDR3 is 14 residues. V was cut by 4 bases and J by 1 base, with 10 bases left in between. Germline V gene lookup returns CDR1 SQVTM and CDR2 ANQGSEA. CDR3 sequence reads: CSVVRGLNTGELFF. The CDR3 bases are TGCAGCGTTGTGAGGGGCTTGAACACCGGGGAGCTGTTTTTT.

This sequence joins TRBV6-1 and TRBJ2-3; 8 bases match TRBD2. Germline-derived CDR1 and CDR2 are MNHNS and SASEGT. This CDR3 has 14 residues. Losses at the gene ends were 8 bases for V and 2 bases for J; bases not matched to a gene: 6. CDR3 sequence: CASGREEITDTQYF. Written as DNA, the CDR3 is TGTGCCAGCGGGCGGGAGGAAATCACAGATACGCAGTATTTT.

This clonotype was counted a few times. This chain uses TRBV5-5 with TRBJ2-5; 12 nucleotides align to TRBD2. After removal of 3 bases from V and 4 bases from J, the junction contained 4 bases not matched to a gene. The germline gives CDR1 SGHKS, CDR2 YYEKEE (reference sequence). The length of the CDR3 is 15 residues. The CDR3 region has the DNA TGTGCCAGCAGCTCAGGACTAGCGGGAATAGAGACCCAGTACTTC. As protein: CASSSGLAGIETQYF.